These 21 T cell receptor beta chains were sequenced from one sample in a study of identical twins. TCRdb re-called the 5' RACE reads with MiXCR, one entry per CDR3 protein. This repertoire shows under 900,000 distinct CDR3 sequences, about 12% found once; its top ten account for around 1.5%. This sample was shared with a second study, whose subject was yellow fever vaccine responses in identical twins.

Material for sequencing was PBMCs. These TCRs come from a woman aged 18-35 years in good health.

In its sample, this clonotype was seen many times. This chain joins TRBV5-1 and TRBJ2-6; the D call may be TRBD1 or TRBD2 (6 bases each). V lost 0 bases to trimming and J lost 0 bases, with 19 bases between them. CDR1 is SGHRS, CDR2 YFSETQ, per germline. This CDR3 is built from 20 residues. The CDR3 reads CASSLGGANPLSSGANVLTF. The CDR3 region has the DNA TGCGCCAGCAGCTTGGGGGGGGCTAACCCTCTCAGCTCTGGGGCCAACGTCCTGACTTTC. The full variable domain, with the rest looked up from reference TRBV5-1 and TRBJ2-6, is KAGVTQTPRYLIKTRGQQVTLSCSPISGHRSVSWYQQTPGQGLQFLFEYFSETQRNKGNFPGRFSGRQFSNSRSEMNVSTLELGDSALYLCASSLGGANPLSSGANVLTFGAGSRLTVL.

The chain joins TRBV7-9 to TRBJ2-3; D is undetermined. Germline assignment: CDR1 SEHNR and CDR2 FQNEAQ (reference sequence). This CDR3 region has 17 residues. V was shortened by 1 base and J by 5 bases, with 19 bases between the two germline ends. The CDR3 region is CASSLVYSRSELDTQYF. The CDR3 nucleotides read TGTGCCAGCAGCTTAGTATACTCCCGGTCGGAGCTAGATACGCAGTATTTT.

The chain carries TRBV28 and TRBJ2-7; no clear D gene. With 10 bases removed from V and 6 bases from J, the gap between germline ends came to 16 bases. CDR1 and CDR2 (germline): MDHEN, SYDVKM. The CDR3 runs 12 residues. CDR3 nucleotide sequence: TGTGCCATCGCGAACGGCATACTCGAGCAGTACTTC. Protein sequence: CAIANGILEQYF.

The rearrangement uses TRBV29-1 and TRBJ2-2; D is possibly TRBD2 (6 bases). The CDR3 length is 13 residues. The germline V gene has CDR1 SQVTM and CDR2 ANQGSEA. V was trimmed by 1 base and J by 7 bases, leaving 10 bases between them. DNA for the CDR3: TGCAGCGTTGAAGGCGGGGAAAGCGGGGAGCTGTTTTTT. As protein: CSVEGGESGELFF.

The genes are TRBV24-1 and TRBJ2-1; TRBD2 matches at 8 bases. The CDR3 totals 13 residues. The junction had 8 bases not matched to a gene; V was cut back by 9 bases and J by 8 bases. Germline V gene lookup returns CDR1 KGHDR and CDR2 SFDVKD. The CDR3 bases are TGTGCCACCCGTGGAGCGGGAGTGGATGAGCAGTTCTTC. It translates to CATRGAGVDEQFF.

V gene TRBV6-1 combines with J gene TRBJ2-5; TRBD1 matches at 8 bases. Trimming at V came to 10 bases and at J to 4 bases, leaving 11 bases not matched to a gene. The CDR3 totals 14 residues. Germline V gives CDR1 MNHNS, CDR2 SASEGT. The CDR3 here is CAITPRTGIETQYF. The CDR3 coding sequence is TGTGCCATCACCCCCCGGACAGGGATAGAGACCCAGTACTTC.

The V and J genes are TRBV15 and TRBJ2-7; the match to TRBD1 covers 7 bases. Germline V gives CDR1 LNHNV, CDR2 YYDKDF (reference sequence). V was clipped by 1 base and J by 3 bases; unmatched bases: 6. The CDR3 is 15 amino acids. The CDR3 bases are TGTGCCACCAGCAGAGGAAGGGACAGTTACTACGAGCAGTACTTC. Protein product: CATSRGRDSYYEQYF.

The table lists this clonotype with a few counts. This chain connects TRBV25-1 to TRBJ1-5; the match to TRBD1 covers 9 bases. Germline loops: CDR1 MGHDK, CDR2 SYGVNS. V was clipped by 6 bases and J by 4 bases; unmatched bases: 4. CDR3 length equals 14 residues. The CDR3 spells CASRRQGDNQPQHF. Written as DNA, the CDR3 is TGTGCCAGCAGGAGACAGGGGGATAATCAGCCCCAGCATTTT.

The chain couples TRBV20-1 to TRBJ2-2; 8 bases are shared with TRBD2. Germline V lookup: CDR1 DFQATT, CDR2 SNEGSKA (reference sequence). The CDR3 runs 16 residues. The V and J ends lost 6 bases and 1 base, in that order; junction bases with no gene match: 10. CDR3 residues: CSAPPGGPQNTGELFF. CDR3 coding DNA: TGCAGTGCCCCTCCGGGGGGGCCGCAGAACACCGGGGAGCTGTTTTTT.

The rearrangement uses TRBV9 and TRBJ2-3; TRBD2 aligns across 13 bases. The germline gives CDR1 SGDLS, CDR2 YYNGEE. The CDR3 consists of 16 residues. Losses at the gene ends were 3 bases for V and 6 bases for J; bases not matched to a gene: 7. CDR3 coding DNA: TGTGCCAGCAGCGACCGGGGACTAGCGGGGTCGGATACGCAGTATTTT. It translates to CASSDRGLAGSDTQYF.

A few counts support this clonotype. The rearrangement joins TRBV7-2 to TRBJ2-1; 15 bases are shared with TRBD2. Germline assignment: CDR1 SGHTA and CDR2 FQGNSA. Trimming at V came to 4 bases and at J to 8 bases, leaving 6 bases not matched to a gene. The CDR3 sequence is 16 residues long. CDR3 in DNA: TGTGCCAGCAGCTACGGACTAGCGGGGGGGCGGGATGAGCAGTTCTTC. This sequence encodes CASSYGLAGGRDEQFF.

This chain uses TRBV10-3 with TRBJ2-1; 12 nucleotides match TRBD2. Germline trimming cut 8 bases from V and 10 bases from J; bases unmatched to any gene: 6. Germline loops: CDR1 ENHRY, CDR2 SYGVKD. The CDR3 length is 13 residues. The CDR3: CAIGLAGKHEQFF. The DNA of the CDR3 is TGTGCCATCGGACTAGCGGGAAAGCACGAGCAGTTCTTC.

At least ten counts were recorded for this clonotype. This chain uses TRBV29-1 with TRBJ1-1, with TRBD1 matching over 7 bases. The germline gives CDR1 SQVTM, CDR2 ANQGSEA. The CDR3 extends over 11 amino acids. J was trimmed by 10 bases and V by 7 bases; bases with no gene match: 9. Here the CDR3 DNA reads TGCAGCGCTAAGACAGGGTTGATAGCTTTCTTT. This codes for CSAKTGLIAFF. Complete variable domain (other parts from reference TRBV29-1 and TRBJ1-1): SAVISQKPSRDICQRGTSLTIQCQVDSQVTMMFWYRQQPGQSLTLIATANQGSEATYESGFVIDKFPISRPNLTFSTLTVSNMSPEDSSIYLCSAKTGLIAFFGQGTRLTVV.

This clonotype appeared a few times. The chain carries TRBV15 and TRBJ2-4; 8 bases fit TRBD2. V lost 1 base and J lost 2; bases outside the gene matches: 7. The CDR3 has 17 residues. Germline V gives CDR1 LNHNV, CDR2 YYDKDF (reference sequence). The CDR3 bases are TGTGCCACCAGCAGAGGAGGACTAGCCCTTCCCAAAAACATTCAGTACTTC. Encoded protein: CATSRGGLALPKNIQYF.

The rearrangement uses TRBV12-3 or TRBV12-4 and TRBJ1-6; no definite D call. The CDR3 loop spans 17 amino acids. Trimming cost V 1 base and J 0 bases, with 10 bases left between them. As DNA, the CDR3 is TGTGCCAGCAGTTTAGGTGATACGAGCTCCTATAATTCACCCCTCCACTTT. Protein product: CASSLGDTSSYNSPLHF.

This clonotype was detected only a few times. The V and J genes are TRBV5-1 and TRBJ1-1; D remains unclear. The CDR3 length is 14 residues. V was shortened by 4 bases and J by 1 base, with 11 bases between the two germline ends. Germline-derived CDR1 and CDR2 are SGHRS and YFSETQ. The CDR3 loop is CASSQGSWNTEAFF. Here the CDR3 DNA reads TGCGCCAGCAGCCAAGGTTCATGGAACACTGAAGCTTTCTTT.

This chain connects TRBV24-1 to TRBJ2-1, with 7 bases that match TRBD1. The germline V gene encodes CDR1 KGHDR and CDR2 SFDVKD. V was pared by 3 bases and J by 5 bases, with 9 bases of the junction left unmatched. This CDR3 has 16 residues. CDR3 nucleotides: TGTGCCACCAGTGATGGGGACCTCGGGACAGACAATGAGCAGTTCTTC. Amino acids: CATSDGDLGTDNEQFF.

This clonotype was detected only a few times. The V call is TRBV28, the J call TRBJ2-5; a weak D match, TRBD1 (5 bases). The CDR3 spans 16 residues. Trimming shortened V by 7 bases and J by 5 bases, and 23 bases separated the two germline ends. Germline assignment: CDR1 MDHEN and CDR2 SYDVKM. In DNA form, the CDR3 reads TGTGCCAGCATTAAGGGCAGTCAGGGTGTCGGGGAGACCCAGTACTTC. This translates into CASIKGSQGVGETQYF.

In its sample, this clonotype was seen a few times. The chain is built from TRBV4-1 and TRBJ2-7; 10 bases are shared with TRBD1. Germline CDR1 is MGHRA and CDR2 is YSYEKL. The CDR3 loop spans 15 amino acids. The V and J ends lost 3 bases and 4 bases, in that order; junction bases with no gene match: 6. The CDR3: CASSQEGQGSYEQYF. The CDR3 DNA is TGCGCCAGCAGCCAGGAGGGACAGGGGAGTTACGAGCAGTACTTC.

This clonotype was counted only a few times. The chain uses TRBV27 and TRBJ2-5; 8 bases fit TRBD1. This CDR3 has 14 amino acids. The germline CDR1 and CDR2 sequences are MNHEY and SMNVEV (reference sequence). Trimming took 6 bases from V and 5 from J; bases not matched to a gene: 8. The CDR3 reads CASRMTGVGETQYF. DNA of the CDR3: TGTGCCAGCAGGATGACAGGGGTTGGTGAGACCCAGTACTTC.

This clonotype occurred many times. The chain is built from TRBV6-1 and TRBJ2-4, with 9 bases fitting TRBD1. Germline V gene data show CDR1 as MNHNS and CDR2 as SASEGT. V dropped 6 bases and J dropped 9; count of bases not matched to a gene: 6. This CDR3 spans 13 amino acids. The DNA for the CDR3 is TGTGCCAGCAGGGACGGGACAGGGTCCATTCAGTACTTC. Its translation: CASRDGTGSIQYF.